The T cell receptor beta chain described here comes from a study of OX40 agonist ivuxolimab in advanced cancers. Looking at the study overall: Cohort: about 80% men, mean age 60, aged roughly 23 to 90. Partial responses were achieved by three patients: one hepatocellular carcinoma, two cutaneous melanoma. Overall study findings and caveats: Expanded peripheral T cells had an undetermined antigen specificity. CD8+ T cells showed, on average, more clonal expansion than CD4+ cells.

Comment on this clone: Its specificity is not known.

The protocol was immunoSEQ multiplex PCR, while the TCRdb copy is restricted to in-frame clones and leaves out a portion. The table records 55,000 to 60,000 clones, approximately 80% of them present only once. V was trimmed by 1 base and J by 2 bases, leaving 2 bases between them. The CDR3 has 12 residues. Germline V gene sequence: CDR1 SGHNT, CDR2 YENEEA. This receptor was obtained from an adult with an advanced solid tumor such as melanoma, head and neck, liver or kidney cancer. Sequences were derived from CD4+ or CD8+ T cells sorted from blood, sampled in a trial of the OX40 agonist ivuxolimab. The rearrangement uses TRBV11-3 and TRBJ2-5; D unresolved. The CDR3 is CASSLGQETQYF. In DNA form, the CDR3 reads TGTGCCAGCAGCTTAGGACAAGAGACCCAGTACTTC. Full variable domain (outside the CDR3, taken from reference TRBV11-3 and TRBJ2-5): EAGVVQSPRYKIIEKKQPVAFWCNPISGHNTLYWYLQNLGQGPELLIRYENEEAVDDSQLPKDRFSAERLKGVDSTLKIQPAELGDSAVYLCASSLGQETQYFGPGTRLLVL.